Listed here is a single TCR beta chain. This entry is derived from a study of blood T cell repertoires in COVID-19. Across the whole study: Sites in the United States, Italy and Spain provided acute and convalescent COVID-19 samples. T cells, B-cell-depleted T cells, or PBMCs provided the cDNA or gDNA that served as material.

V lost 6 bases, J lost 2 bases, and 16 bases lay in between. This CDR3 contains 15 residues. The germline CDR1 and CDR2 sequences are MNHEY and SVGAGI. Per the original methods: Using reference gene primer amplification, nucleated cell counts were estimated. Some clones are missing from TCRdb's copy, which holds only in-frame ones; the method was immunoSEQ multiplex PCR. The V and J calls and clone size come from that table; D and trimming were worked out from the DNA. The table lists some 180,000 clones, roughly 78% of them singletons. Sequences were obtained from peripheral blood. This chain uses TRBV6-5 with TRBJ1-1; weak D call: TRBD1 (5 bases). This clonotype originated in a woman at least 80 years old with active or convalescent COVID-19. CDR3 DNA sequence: TGTGCCAGCAGAAGCCTACAGGCCCCTAACACTGAAGCTTTCTTT. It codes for CASRSLQAPNTEAFF.